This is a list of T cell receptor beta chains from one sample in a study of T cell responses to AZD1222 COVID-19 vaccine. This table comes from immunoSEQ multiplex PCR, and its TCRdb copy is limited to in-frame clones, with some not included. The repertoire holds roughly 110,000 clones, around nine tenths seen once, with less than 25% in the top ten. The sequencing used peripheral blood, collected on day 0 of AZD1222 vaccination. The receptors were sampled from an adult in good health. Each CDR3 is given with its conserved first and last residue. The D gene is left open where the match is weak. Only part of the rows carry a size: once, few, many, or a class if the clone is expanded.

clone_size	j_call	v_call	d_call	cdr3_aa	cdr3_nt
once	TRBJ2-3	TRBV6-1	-	CASSEMVARGTQYF	TGTGCCAGCAGTGAAATGGTAGCTCGGGGTACGCAGTATTTT
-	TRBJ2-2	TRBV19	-	CASSIDLSGRPTGELFF	TGTGCCAGTAGTATAGATCTTTCTGGCAGACCCACCGGGGAGCTGTTTTTT
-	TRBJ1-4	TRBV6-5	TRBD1	CASSQTGIGNEKLFF	TGTGCCAGCAGCCAGACAGGGATCGGTAATGAAAAACTGTTTTTT
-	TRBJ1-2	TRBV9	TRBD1	CASSPRTGNYGYTF	TGTGCCAGCAGCCCACGGACAGGGAACTATGGCTACACCTTC
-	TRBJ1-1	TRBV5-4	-	CASSLVQGNTEAFF	TGTGCCAGCAGCTTGGTCCAGGGGAACACTGAAGCTTTCTTT
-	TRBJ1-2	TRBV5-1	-	CASSWVDSSYGYTF	TGCGCCAGCAGCTGGGTCGACAGTAGCTATGGCTACACCTTC
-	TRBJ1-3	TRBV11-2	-	CASRRLSGNTIYF	TGTGCCAGCAGGAGGTTGTCTGGAAACACCATATATTTT
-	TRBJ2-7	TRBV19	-	CASRRGTRLRDEQYF	TGTGCCAGTAGACGAGGGACTCGTTTGAGGGACGAGCAGTACTTC
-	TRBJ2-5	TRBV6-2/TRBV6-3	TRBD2	CASSATSGGWGETQYF	TGTGCCAGCAGTGCGACTAGCGGGGGGTGGGGTGAGACCCAGTACTTC
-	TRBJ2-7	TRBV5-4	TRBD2	CASSSRGTSIYEQYF	TGTGCCAGCAGCTCCCGCGGGACTAGTATCTACGAGCAGTACTTC
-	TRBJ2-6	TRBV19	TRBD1	CASSTSTGYGANVLTF	TGTGCCAGTAGTACCTCGACAGGGTATGGGGCCAACGTCCTGACTTTC
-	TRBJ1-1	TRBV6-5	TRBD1	CASRALDRAGTEAFF	TGTGCCAGCAGAGCGCTTGACAGGGCTGGCACTGAAGCTTTCTTT
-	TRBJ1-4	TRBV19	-	CASSISTVRNEKLFF	TGTGCCAGTAGTATAAGTACAGTGCGTAATGAAAAACTGTTTTTT
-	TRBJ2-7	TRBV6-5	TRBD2	CASRNPAGVYEEYF	TGTGCCAGCAGGAATCCAGCGGGAGTCTACGAAGAGTACTTC
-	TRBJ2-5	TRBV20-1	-	CSASGRRETQYF	TGCAGTGCTAGTGGTCGTCGAGAGACCCAGTACTTC
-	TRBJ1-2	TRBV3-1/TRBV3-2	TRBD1	CASSQLDRESYGYTF	TGTGCCAGCAGCCAACTAGACAGGGAAAGTTATGGCTACACCTTC
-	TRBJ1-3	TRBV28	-	CASSGTGTFLNTIYF	TGTGCCAGCAGTGGAACAGGGACCTTTTTGAACACCATATATTTT
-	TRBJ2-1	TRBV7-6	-	CASSLAFGVGTYNEQFF	TGTGCCAGCAGCTTAGCGTTCGGGGTGGGGACCTACAATGAGCAGTTCTTC
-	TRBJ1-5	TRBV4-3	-	CASSQDARSNQPQHF	TGCGCCAGCAGCCAAGATGCGCGTTCCAATCAGCCCCAGCATTTT
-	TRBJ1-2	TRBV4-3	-	CASSQDVRGGYTF	TGCGCCAGCAGCCAAGATGTCAGGGGAGGCTACACCTTC
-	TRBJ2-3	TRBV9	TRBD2	CASSPQAGFSTDTQYF	TGTGCCAGCAGCCCCCAAGCGGGGTTTAGCACAGATACGCAGTATTTT
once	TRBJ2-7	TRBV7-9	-	CASSLEGWGPGHEQYF	TGTGCCAGCAGCTTAGAGGGCTGGGGTCCCGGACACGAGCAGTACTTC
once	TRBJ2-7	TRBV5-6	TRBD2	CASSWGLAGESTYEQYF	TGTGCCAGCAGCTGGGGACTAGCGGGGGAGAGTACCTACGAGCAGTACTTC
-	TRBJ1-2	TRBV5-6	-	CASSPNDGFYGYTF	TGTGCCAGCAGCCCAAATGACGGTTTCTATGGCTACACCTTC
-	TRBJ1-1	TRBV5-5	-	CASSFYHGDTEAFF	TGTGCCAGCAGCTTCTACCATGGGGACACTGAAGCTTTCTTT